These 29 T cell receptor beta chains share one sample of origin, sequenced in a study of blood T cell repertoires in COVID-19. The repertoire was sequenced with immunoSEQ multiplex PCR; TCRdb's copy has only in-frame clones and lacks some. The sample lists under 300,000 clones; around 85% were seen once. Specimen: peripheral blood. The receptors stem from a man in his 60s with acute or convalescent COVID-19.

The chain is built from TRBV7-2 and TRBJ2-7; TRBD2 aligns across 7 bases. Germline V gives CDR1 SGHTA, CDR2 FQGNSA. This CDR3 comprises 16 residues. Trimming removed 1 base from V and 1 base from J; junction bases left unmatched: 7. The CDR3 sequence is CASSLEGLTASYEQYF. The DNA for the CDR3 is TGTGCCAGCAGCTTAGAGGGACTAACTGCATCCTACGAGCAGTACTTC.

This chain joins TRBV7-9 and TRBJ2-7, with 9 bases aligning to TRBD1. The CDR3 totals 14 residues. Germline trimming cut 4 bases from V and 6 bases from J; bases unmatched to any gene: 7. From germline, CDR1 is SEHNR and CDR2 FQNEAQ (reference sequence). This chain's CDR3 is CASSSGQGRIEQYF. CDR3 DNA sequence: TGTGCCAGCAGCTCCGGACAGGGGCGTATCGAGCAGTACTTC.

The chain joins TRBV7-2 to TRBJ2-5, with TRBD2 as a possible D gene (5 bases). The germline V gene encodes CDR1 SGHTA and CDR2 FQGNSA. The CDR3 is made up of 14 amino acids. V was pared by 7 bases and J by 1 base, with 13 bases between. CDR3 sequence (DNA): TGTGCCAGCACTTCTCAAGCGGTCCAAGAGACCCAGTACTTC. Its translation: CASTSQAVQETQYF.

The chain combines TRBV3-1 (or the pseudogene TRBV3-2) with TRBJ2-2, with 7 bases aligning to TRBD1. After removal of 6 bases from V and 0 bases from J, the junction contained 10 bases not matched to a gene. CDR3 length: 17 residues. CDR1 is LGHDT, CDR2 YNNKEL, per germline (reference sequence). The CDR3 spells CASSRDSSAANTGELFF. As DNA, the CDR3 is TGTGCCAGCAGTCGGGACAGCTCAGCCGCGAACACCGGGGAGCTGTTTTTT.

The V gene is TRBV5-1, the J gene TRBJ2-2, with TRBD1 identical over 7 bases. Trimming removed 7 bases from V and 5 bases from J; junction bases left unmatched: 8. CDR1 and CDR2 from the germline V gene are SGHRS and YFSETQ. The CDR3 has 14 amino acids. In nucleotides, the CDR3 is TGCGCCAGCTCCACGGGACAGCGGACCGGGGAGCTGTTTTTT. It is translated as CASSTGQRTGELFF.

The chain couples TRBV11-1 to TRBJ1-6, with D possibly matching TRBD1 (5 bases). Germline CDR1 reads SGHAT; CDR2 reads FQDESV (reference sequence). V lost 4 bases and J lost 7, with 11 bases in between. The CDR3 runs to 14 residues. CDR3 bases: TGTGCCAGCAGCTCGGGACTTTCAAATTCACCCCTCCACTTT. Its translation: CASSSGLSNSPLHF.

V is TRBV28 and J is TRBJ2-7; 7 nucleotides agree with TRBD1. The germline gives CDR1 MDHEN, CDR2 SYDVKM. The trim removed 5 bases at V and 2 bases at J, leaving 9 bases unmatched. The CDR3 loop spans 15 amino acids. Written as DNA, the CDR3 is TGTGCCAGCAGTACCTTCGGGACAGCCACCTACGAGCAGTACTTC. It is translated as CASSTFGTATYEQYF.

The chain links TRBV19 to TRBJ2-1; 9 bases are shared with TRBD2. The germline gives CDR1 LNHDA, CDR2 SQIVND (reference sequence). Trimming cost V 3 bases and J 4 bases; bases outside gene matches: 4. CDR3 length equals 15 residues. The DNA for the CDR3 is TGTGCCAGTAGTATCCGCAGCGGGAGGTACAATGAGCAGTTCTTC. It is translated as CASSIRSGRYNEQFF. The entire variable domain, with the rest obtained from reference TRBV19 and TRBJ2-1, is as follows: DGGITQSPKYLFRKEGQNVTLSCEQNLNHDAMYWYRQDPGQGLRLIYYSQIVNDFQKGDIAEGYSVSREKKESFPLTVTSAQKNPTAFYLCASSIRSGRYNEQFFGPGTRLTVL.

The chain is built from TRBV19 and TRBJ1-5; 9 nucleotides align to TRBD1. The V and J ends lost 7 bases and 5 bases, in that order; junction bases with no gene match: 6. CDR3 size: 14 residues. Germline values: CDR1 LNHDA, CDR2 SQIVND (reference sequence). CDR3 nucleotide sequence: TGTGCCAGTATCGGGACAGGGACATATCAGCCCCAGCATTTT. Translation gives CASIGTGTYQPQHF.

The gene calls are TRBV7-2 and TRBJ2-3; 7 bases match TRBD2. Trimming cost V 5 bases and J 1 base; bases outside gene matches: 9. Germline CDR1 and CDR2: SGHTA and FQGNSA. This CDR3 has 16 residues. The CDR3 loop is CASSGISGLRTDTQYF. DNA of the CDR3: TGTGCCAGCAGCGGTATTTCGGGACTACGCACAGATACGCAGTATTTT.

The chain couples TRBV7-2 to TRBJ1-1; a weak D match, TRBD1 (5 bases). The CDR3 has 14 residues. The ends were cut back, 1 base at V and 8 bases at J, with 14 bases in the middle. In germline, CDR1 is SGHTA, CDR2 FQGNSA. The CDR3 sequence: CASSLGGGATEAFF. The CDR3 region has the DNA TGTGCCAGCAGCTTAGGCGGGGGAGCAACCGAAGCTTTCTTT. Full variable domain (remainder filled in from reference TRBV7-2 and TRBJ1-1): GAGVSQSPSNKVTEKGKDVELRCDPISGHTALYWYRQSLGQGLEFLIYFQGNSAPDKSGLPSDRFSAERTGGSVSTLTIQRTQQEDSAVYLCASSLGGGATEAFFGQGTRLTVV.

This chain uses TRBV6-6 with TRBJ1-5, with 10 positions matching TRBD1. The CDR3 has 15 amino acids. Germline trimming cut 6 bases from V and 5 bases from J; bases unmatched to any gene: 7. Germline V gene sequence: CDR1 MNHNY, CDR2 SVGAGI (reference sequence). The CDR3 region is CASSSRTGGHQPQHF. The DNA of the CDR3 is TGTGCCAGCAGCTCCCGGACAGGGGGACATCAGCCCCAGCATTTT.

The chain couples TRBV6-2 or TRBV6-3 to TRBJ2-7; D may be TRBD1 (6 bases). CDR1 is MNHEY and CDR2 is SVGEGT in the germline V gene. This CDR3 region has 13 residues. The germline V and J ends were trimmed by 3 bases and 4 bases, with 10 bases remaining between them. The CDR3 coding sequence is TGTGCCAGCAGTTATGTACAGGGTTACGAGCAGTACTTC. As protein: CASSYVQGYEQYF.

The rearrangement links TRBV7-3 to TRBJ1-6; D is unresolved. In germline, CDR1 is SGHTA, CDR2 FQGTGA. Deletions cut 1 base from V and 7 bases from J, with 5 bases between. The CDR3 has 13 amino acids. The CDR3 spells CASSLKRNSPLHF. The CDR3 coding sequence is TGTGCCAGCAGCTTAAAGCGGAATTCACCCCTCCACTTT.

The rearrangement uses TRBV6-5 and TRBJ2-7, with 8 nucleotides matching TRBD1. With V trimmed by 2 bases and J by 5 bases, 8 bases remained unmatched. The CDR3 has 15 residues. The germline gives CDR1 MNHEY, CDR2 SVGAGI. The CDR3 loop reads CASSYPTGALHEQYF. As DNA, the CDR3 is TGTGCCAGCAGTTACCCGACAGGGGCTCTTCACGAGCAGTACTTC.

This chain connects TRBV4-1 to TRBJ2-2; 12 nucleotides align to TRBD2. Germline V CDR1 and CDR2: MGHRA, YSYEKL. CDR3 size: 18 residues. J gave up 7 bases and V 1 base, and 10 bases lay outside the gene matches. The CDR3 region has the DNA TGCGCCAGCAGCCAAGGGACCCTAGCGGGAGGGCCCGTCGGGGAGCTGTTTTTT. Translating it yields CASSQGTLAGGPVGELFF.

The chain has TRBV6-4 and TRBJ2-2; 13 nucleotides agree with TRBD2. From germline, CDR1 is MRHNA and CDR2 SNTAGT. The ends lost 10 bases at V and 6 bases at J; junction bases unmatched: 5. The CDR3 runs to 14 residues. The CDR3 loop reads CATRTSGSPGELFF. CDR3 coding DNA: TGTGCCACCAGGACTAGCGGGAGCCCCGGGGAGCTGTTTTTT.

V gene TRBV28 combines with J gene TRBJ2-2, with TRBD2 as a possible D gene (6 bases). The germline V gene encodes CDR1 MDHEN and CDR2 SYDVKM. V lost 7 bases and J lost 2, with 11 bases in between. The CDR3 runs 14 residues. In nucleotides, the CDR3 is TGTGCCAGCATCGGAGGGGCAAACACCGGGGAGCTGTTTTTT. It yields the protein CASIGGANTGELFF.

The CDR3 is CASSYPGLEKETQYF. In DNA, the CDR3 is TGTGCCAGCAGCTATCCGGGACTAGAGAAGGAGACCCAGTACTTC. V and J are TRBV5-5 and TRBJ2-5; 8 bases fit TRBD2. Germline V gene data show CDR1 as SGHKS and CDR2 as YYEKEE (reference sequence). Trimming took 3 bases from V and 5 from J; bases not matched to a gene: 9. This CDR3 comprises 15 residues. Full variable domain (missing parts from reference TRBV5-5 and TRBJ2-5): DAGVTQSPTHLIKTRGQQVTLRCSPISGHKSVSWYQQVLGQGPQFIFQYYEKEERGRGNFPDRFSARQFPNYSSELNVNALLLGDSALYLCASSYPGLEKETQYFGPGTRLLVL.

This clone came up once. This chain links TRBV7-2 with TRBJ2-3; TRBD2 might be the D (5 bases). The CDR3 extends over 14 amino acids. The germline V gene encodes CDR1 SGHTA and CDR2 FQGNSA. V was pared by 5 bases and J by 5 bases, with 14 bases between. The CDR3 nucleotides read TGTGCCAGCAGCCTACGATCCGGGGTAGATACGCAGTATTTT. This gives the protein CASSLRSGVDTQYF.

This rearrangement joins TRBV24-1 to TRBJ2-5; 9 bases are a match to TRBD2. After removal of 3 bases from V and 5 bases from J, the junction contained 6 bases not matched to a gene. The CDR3 runs 15 residues. The germline V gene has CDR1 KGHDR and CDR2 SFDVKD. The CDR3 region is CATSDNSGSGETQYF. DNA for the CDR3: TGTGCCACCAGTGATAATAGCGGGAGCGGCGAGACCCAGTACTTC.

The rearrangement links TRBV28 to TRBJ2-1; 7 nucleotides align to TRBD1. Trimming removed 5 bases from V and 1 base from J; junction bases left unmatched: 5. The CDR3 covers 15 residues. In germline, CDR1 is MDHEN, CDR2 SYDVKM. The chain's CDR3 is CASSTHRGSYNEQFF. CDR3 coding DNA: TGTGCCAGCAGTACCCACAGGGGATCCTACAATGAGCAGTTCTTC.

The rearrangement links TRBV28 to TRBJ2-2, with 8 positions matching TRBD2. The CDR3 contains 15 residues. Germline CDR1 and CDR2: MDHEN and SYDVKM. With 6 bases clipped from V and 4 bases from J, the junction kept 7 bases outside the gene matches. The CDR3 reads CASRRLAQATGELFF. CDR3 nucleotide sequence: TGTGCCAGCAGACGACTAGCGCAAGCCACCGGGGAGCTGTTTTTT.

The chain links TRBV9 to TRBJ2-7, with 10 bases aligning to TRBD2. The CDR3 loop spans 19 amino acids. The germline CDR1 and CDR2 sequences are SGDLS and YYNGEE. V lost 0 bases and J lost 3; bases outside the gene matches: 15. CDR3 coding DNA: TGTGCCAGCAGCGTAGCTCCAGCGGGAGGGACCTTAGGGATCTACGAGCAGTACTTC. This encodes CASSVAPAGGTLGIYEQYF.

This sequence joins TRBV5-4 and TRBJ2-2; no reliable D call. The V gene's germline CDR1 is SGHNT and CDR2 YYREEE (reference sequence). V lost 3 bases and J 8 bases, leaving 5 bases between the germline ends. This CDR3 is built from 11 residues. In DNA form, the CDR3 reads TGTGCCAGCAGCTCGACAGGGGAGCTGTTTTTT. It specifies CASSSTGELFF.

This clone was detected only once. The gene calls are TRBV5-6 and TRBJ1-5; D unclear. With 2 bases removed from V and 3 bases from J, the gap between germline ends came to 9 bases. CDR1 and CDR2 from the germline V gene are SGHDT and YYEEEE. The CDR3 sequence is 14 residues long. CDR3 in amino acids: CASSFGRSNQPQHF. The CDR3 DNA follows: TGTGCCAGCAGCTTCGGCAGGTCCAATCAGCCCCAGCATTTT.

This chain links TRBV2 with TRBJ1-1; 8 nucleotides line up with TRBD1. This CDR3 has 14 residues. Losses at the gene ends were 8 bases for V and 4 bases for J; bases not matched to a gene: 9. Germline V gene lookup returns CDR1 SNHLY and CDR2 FYNNEI. CDR3 sequence (DNA): TGTGCCAGCGGGGGGTTGGACAGGGCCACTGAAGCTTTCTTT. Translated: CASGGLDRATEAFF. The whole variable domain, remainder taken from reference TRBV2 and TRBJ1-1, is EPEVTQTPSHQVTQMGQEVILRCVPISNHLYFYWYRQILGQKVEFLVSFYNNEISEKSEIFDDQFSVERPDGSNFTLKIRSTKLEDSAMYFCASGGLDRATEAFFGQGTRLTVV.

This clone has a count of ten or more. The chain is built from TRBV4-2 and TRBJ2-7; 12 nucleotides align to TRBD2. V lost 0 bases to trimming and J lost 4 bases; unmatched junction nucleotides: 4. The CDR3 runs to 16 residues. Germline V gene sequence: CDR1 LGHNA, CDR2 YNFKEQ. The CDR3 is CASSQESTSGSYEQYF. The CDR3 DNA follows: TGTGCCAGCAGCCAAGAATCGACTAGCGGGAGTTACGAGCAGTACTTC.

The V and J genes are TRBV29-1 and TRBJ1-1; D might be TRBD1 (5 bases). This CDR3 contains 13 residues. From germline, CDR1 is SQVTM and CDR2 ANQGSEA. V lost 4 bases, J lost 0 bases, and 9 bases lay in between. The CDR3 DNA follows: TGCAGCGTTGCGGGGGTCGTGAACACTGAAGCTTTCTTT. This encodes CSVAGVVNTEAFF.